The 16 T cell receptor beta chains in this list originate from one sample, sequenced in a study of OX40 agonist ivuxolimab in advanced cancers. Clones were read by immunoSEQ multiplex PCR, and TCRdb kept only the in-frame ones, dropping some. The data show around 40,000 clones, with around nine tenths seen just once and 0.5% to 0.6% held by the top ten. Sample: CD4+ or CD8+ T cells sorted from blood, taken in a trial of the OX40 agonist ivuxolimab. The receptors originated from an adult with an advanced solid tumor such as melanoma, head and neck, liver or kidney cancer.

This sequence joins TRBV6-5 and TRBJ1-5; a possible D gene is TRBD1 (5 bases). The V and J ends lost 0 bases and 9 bases respectively, with 18 bases between them. The CDR3 is made up of 16 amino acids. Germline CDR1 is MNHEY and CDR2 is SVGAGI. CDR3 amino acids: CASSYSAPGRGVPQHF. The CDR3 coding sequence is TGTGCCAGCAGTTACTCCGCTCCGGGGAGAGGGGTGCCCCAGCATTTT.

V is TRBV19 and J is TRBJ1-6, with TRBD1 as a possible D gene (5 bases). CDR1 and CDR2 (germline): LNHDA, SQIVND (reference sequence). Trimming cost V 5 bases and J 2 bases, with 13 bases left between them. The CDR3 spans 16 residues. The CDR3 is CASSGGAPAYNSPLHF. As DNA, the CDR3 is TGTGCCAGTAGTGGAGGGGCACCAGCCTATAATTCACCCCTCCACTTT.

This clone is a singleton in its sample. The V and J genes are TRBV28 and TRBJ2-7, with a tentative D call TRBD2 (5 bases). Trimming shortened V by 3 bases and J by 6 bases, and 12 bases separated the two germline ends. Per germline, CDR1 MDHEN and CDR2 SYDVKM. This CDR3 is built from 13 residues. CDR3 region: CASSLGLALEQYF. CDR3 nucleotide sequence: TGTGCCAGCAGTTTGGGCCTAGCCCTCGAGCAGTACTTC.

The V call is TRBV2, the J call TRBJ2-7; D ambiguous. This CDR3 is 13 amino acids long. Trimming left V 2 bases short and J 1 base short, with 6 bases between. CDR1 is SNHLY, CDR2 FYNNEI, per germline. The CDR3 is CASSELESYEQYF. CDR3 bases: TGTGCCAGCAGTGAACTAGAATCCTACGAGCAGTACTTC.

The V gene is TRBV14, the J gene TRBJ1-3, with 7 bases lining up with TRBD1. The CDR3 consists of 15 residues. The J segment lost 2 bases and the V segment lost 2 bases, leaving 3 bases of the junction unmatched. The germline CDR1 and CDR2 sequences are SGHDN and FVKESK. The CDR3 protein is CASSQHGTAGNTIYF. As DNA, the CDR3 is TGTGCCAGCAGCCAACACGGGACAGCTGGAAACACCATATATTTT.

V usage is TRBV18 and J usage is TRBJ2-7; D is uncertain. CDR1 and CDR2 (germline): KGHSH, LQKENI. V was trimmed by 1 base and J by 7 bases, leaving 8 bases between them. The CDR3 is 12 residues long. The DNA for the CDR3 is TGTGCCAGCTCACCACGGGTGGAGGAGCAGTACTTC. Translating it yields CASSPRVEEQYF. Using reference TRBV18 and TRBJ2-7 for the parts outside the CDR3, the full variable domain is NAGVMQNPRHLVRRRGQEARLRCSPMKGHSHVYWYRQLPEEGLKFMVYLQKENIIDESGMPKERFSAEFPKEGPSILRIQQVVRGDSAAYFCASSPRVEEQYFGPGTRLTVT.

The J gene is TRBJ1-2, the V gene TRBV29-1; D possibly corresponds to TRBD1 (6 bases). V dropped 6 bases and J dropped 6 bases, with 11 bases sitting between them. CDR1 and CDR2 from the germline V gene are SQVTM and ANQGSEA. The CDR3 spans 11 residues. The CDR3 region is CSVAQGHGYTF. The CDR3 nucleotides are TGCAGCGTCGCTCAGGGGCATGGCTACACCTTC.

The rearrangement uses TRBV6-5 and TRBJ2-7; no definite D call. CDR3 length: 11 amino acids. The germline CDR1 and CDR2 sequences are MNHEY and SVGAGI. With 3 bases removed from V and 3 bases from J, the gap between germline ends came to 3 bases. This CDR3 is CASSYIYEQYF. The CDR3 DNA is TGTGCCAGCAGTTATATCTACGAGCAGTACTTC.

The chain employs TRBV4-1 and TRBJ1-5, with unresolved D. Trimming left V 0 bases short and J 6 bases short, with 12 bases between. The length of the CDR3 is 15 residues. Germline V gene data show CDR1 as MGHRA and CDR2 as YSYEKL. In DNA, the CDR3 is TGCGCCAGCAGCCAAGAGGGAAGGAAGGGTCAGCCCCAGCATTTT. This gives the protein CASSQEGRKGQPQHF.

J is TRBJ1-5 and V is TRBV18, with 10 bases that match TRBD1. Per germline, CDR1 KGHSH and CDR2 LQKENI. J was trimmed by 4 bases and V by 3 bases; bases with no gene match: 6. CDR3 length: 16 amino acids. CDR3 in amino acids: CASSPPLGQGNQPQHF. In DNA, the CDR3 is TGTGCCAGCTCACCCCCCTTGGGACAGGGGAATCAGCCCCAGCATTTT.

The V and J genes are TRBV5-1 and TRBJ2-3, with D uncertain. The CDR3 covers 18 residues. The germline V gene has CDR1 SGHRS and CDR2 YFSETQ. V was clipped by 1 base and J by 5 bases, with 23 bases between them. DNA for the CDR3: TGCGCCAGCAGCTTGCAACGGGTGGCGGCCTCCGGGCAAGATACGCAGTATTTT. Translating gives CASSLQRVAASGQDTQYF.

The chain links TRBV11-1 to TRBJ2-3; D possibly corresponds to TRBD2 (5 bases). The CDR3 runs to 13 residues. Germline V gene sequence: CDR1 SGHAT, CDR2 FQDESV (reference sequence). Deletions cut 5 bases from V and 5 bases from J, with 11 bases between. DNA of the CDR3: TGTGCCAGCAGCCCCCGGGGTCGAGATACGCAGTATTTT. This translates into CASSPRGRDTQYF.

This clone was seen a handful of times. This chain connects TRBV2 to TRBJ1-4, with 8 bases lining up with TRBD1. CDR1 is SNHLY and CDR2 is FYNNEI in the germline V gene. The CDR3 runs to 14 residues. Trimming at V came to 5 bases and at J to 4 bases, leaving 3 bases not matched to a gene. The CDR3 DNA reads TGTGCCAGCAGTTACAGGGGGAATAATGAAAAACTGTTTTTT. It specifies CASSYRGNNEKLFF.

DNA of the CDR3: TGTGCCATCAGCAGGGGACAGGGATCCTACGAGCAGTACTTC. Translation gives CAISRGQGSYEQYF. The J gene is TRBJ2-7, the V gene TRBV10-3, with 9 nucleotides matching TRBD1. The J segment lost 1 base and the V segment lost 6 bases, leaving 4 bases of the junction unmatched. Germline V lookup: CDR1 ENHRY, CDR2 SYGVKD. The CDR3 runs to 14 residues.

The chain joins TRBV4-2 to TRBJ1-6, with 7 bases identical to TRBD1. The CDR3 length is 13 residues. Germline values: CDR1 LGHNA, CDR2 YNFKEQ. V gave up 3 bases and J gave up 13 bases; unmatched junction bases: 6. The CDR3 loop reads CASSHDREGPLHF. CDR3 DNA sequence: TGTGCCAGCAGCCACGACAGGGAGGGGCCCCTCCACTTT.

The chain employs TRBV19 and TRBJ2-7; D is undetermined. The V gene's germline CDR1 is LNHDA and CDR2 SQIVND (reference sequence). Trimming shortened V by 3 bases and J by 1 base, and 13 bases separated the two germline ends. CDR3 length: 15 residues. This CDR3 reads CASSMSFGPSYEQYF. CDR3 DNA sequence: TGTGCCAGTAGTATGTCGTTCGGACCATCCTACGAGCAGTACTTC.